This TCR beta chain was captured by sequencing in a study of control samples from healthy donors and cancer patients. CDR1 SGDLS and CDR2 YYNGEE come from the germline V gene. This CDR3 has 16 residues. The junction had 7 bases not matched to a gene; V was cut back by 1 base and J by 1 base. TCRdb's table, derived via immunoSEQ multiplex PCR, lists solely in-frame clones and lacks some. This listing includes fewer than 250,000 clones. The chain recombines TRBV9 with TRBJ1-1; TRBD1 matches at 7 bases. Material for sequencing was blood. The sequence was collected from a woman in her twenties or thirties in good health. The CDR3 DNA sequence: TGTGCCAGCAGCGTATCAACCGACAGGGCGAACACTGAAGCTTTCTTT. Translation: CASSVSTDRANTEAFF.